The next 11 T cell receptor beta chains were all read from a single sample in a study of T cell responses to AZD1222 COVID-19 vaccine. Libraries were prepared by immunoSEQ multiplex PCR; TCRdb keeps only in-frame clonotypes and omits some of them. Among 150,000 to 200,000 clones listed, around 90% were seen once. This sample comprised peripheral blood, obtained on day 0 of AZD1222 vaccination. The receptor source for this set is an adult in good health.

This chain joins TRBV25-1 and TRBJ2-7; D might be TRBD2 (5 bases). Germline loops: CDR1 MGHDK, CDR2 SYGVNS. The V gene lost 5 bases and the J gene lost 1 base, with 9 bases spanning the gap. The CDR3 is 13 residues long. CDR3 sequence: CASSNPGSYEQYF. Written as DNA, the CDR3 is TGTGCCAGCAGTAATCCGGGGTCCTACGAGCAGTACTTC.

The chain has TRBV2 and TRBJ1-6, with D hard to call. The germline V and J ends were trimmed by 8 bases and 5 bases, with 16 bases remaining between them. This CDR3 comprises 15 residues. Looked up from germline, CDR1 is SNHLY and CDR2 is FYNNEI. The DNA for the CDR3 is TGTGCCAGCGGAATAGGAGGGTTTAATAATTCACCCCTCCACTTT. It specifies CASGIGGFNNSPLHF.

This clone has a single count. CDR3 in DNA: TGTGCCAGCAGCTTAATCGCGGGAGTGGATACGCAGTATTTT. Encoded protein: CASSLIAGVDTQYF. The V call is TRBV7-3, the J call TRBJ2-3, with 7 bases identical to TRBD2. The CDR3 consists of 14 residues. The germline V gene has CDR1 SGHTA and CDR2 FQGTGA. Germline trimming cut 1 base from V and 6 bases from J; bases unmatched to any gene: 4.

This chain uses TRBV29-1 with TRBJ2-4; D tentatively fits TRBD1 or TRBD2 (6 bases each). This CDR3 region has 13 residues. Germline lookup yields CDR1 SQVTM and CDR2 ANQGSEA. Trimming pared 3 bases from V and 6 bases from J, leaving 12 bases between. CDR3 amino acids: CSVDRLGGNIQYF. CDR3 sequence (DNA): TGCAGCGTTGACCGACTAGGGGGAAACATTCAGTACTTC.

This rearrangement joins TRBV19 to TRBJ2-7; possible D gene TRBD2, 5 bases. The CDR3 length is 15 residues. Germline CDR1 reads LNHDA; CDR2 reads SQIVND (reference sequence). V was shortened by 3 bases and J by 1 base, with 13 bases between the two germline ends. CDR3 bases: TGTGCCAGTAGTATCCTGAGGGATGGATCCTACGAGCAGTACTTC. Its translation is CASSILRDGSYEQYF.

The chain carries TRBV28 and TRBJ2-1; the match to TRBD2 covers 11 bases. J was trimmed by 7 bases and V by 7 bases; bases with no gene match: 15. The CDR3 has 17 residues. The germline gives CDR1 MDHEN, CDR2 SYDVKM. The CDR3 spells CASTPRSGRARGNEQFF. Here the CDR3 DNA reads TGTGCCAGCACTCCACGTAGCGGGAGGGCAAGAGGAAATGAGCAGTTCTTC.

V and J are TRBV5-1 and TRBJ2-7, with 9 bases identical to TRBD1. The CDR3 runs 14 residues. The J segment lost 2 bases and the V segment lost 4 bases, leaving 4 bases of the junction unmatched. Germline CDR1 SGHRS, CDR2 YFSETQ. The CDR3 nucleotides are TGCGCCAGCAGCCGCGGGACAGGGACCTACGAGCAGTACTTC. Its translation is CASSRGTGTYEQYF.

This chain joins TRBV4-1 and TRBJ2-1, with D unclear. Germline V gene lookup returns CDR1 MGHRA and CDR2 YSYEKL. Trimming pared 3 bases from V and 9 bases from J, leaving 9 bases between. The CDR3 has 12 amino acids. CDR3 residues: CASSHRLVEQFF. The CDR3 DNA sequence: TGCGCCAGCAGCCACCGGCTGGTTGAGCAGTTCTTC.

This sequence joins TRBV2 and TRBJ2-1, with D possibly being TRBD2 (5 bases). The V gene's germline CDR1 is SNHLY and CDR2 FYNNEI. The CDR3 sequence is 15 residues long. V was cut by 4 bases and J by 2 bases, with 12 bases left in between. CDR3 residues: CASSATRTPYNEQFF. The CDR3 DNA sequence: TGTGCCAGCAGTGCTACTAGAACCCCCTACAATGAGCAGTTCTTC.

J is TRBJ1-6 and V is TRBV19, with no clear D. CDR3 size: 15 residues. V was clipped by 7 bases and J by 0 bases, with 10 bases between them. Germline V gene data show CDR1 as LNHDA and CDR2 as SQIVND (reference sequence). CDR3 residues: CASKSGSSYNSPLHF. CDR3 sequence (DNA): TGTGCCAGTAAATCCGGGAGCTCCTATAATTCACCCCTCCACTTT.

The J gene is TRBJ1-2, the V gene TRBV24-1; D gene uncertain. This CDR3 contains 11 residues. The germline V gene has CDR1 KGHDR and CDR2 SFDVKD. V gave up 1 base and J gave up 8 bases, with 4 bases separating them. Here the CDR3 reads CATSDLRGYTF. CDR3 nucleotide sequence: TGTGCCACCAGTGATTTAAGGGGCTACACCTTC.